This TCR beta chain is from a study of IL-32 and malignant T cell survival in cutaneous lymphoma (dated by TCRdb to the early 2020s). For context, the study as a whole: The question that high-throughput TCR sequencing tested was whether the TCR Vbeta+ T cells surviving in IL-32 cultures belonged to the malignant clone, as opposed to being benign T cells that shared that Vbeta. A couple of CTCL donors were studied by high-throughput TCR sequencing, confirming IL-32beta supported malignant T cell survival in vitro.

The blood samples were obtained from patients with leukemic cutaneous T cell lymphoma (Sezary syndrome) who were treated at a US cutaneous lymphoma program. Ficoll centrifugation was used to isolate peripheral blood mononuclear cells from the blood of patients. The CDR3 has 14 amino acids, counting the end cysteine and phenylalanine. The sequence is cut down to CDR3 DNA, 42 bases in frame from base 1. After removal of 11 bases from V and 6 bases from J, the junction retains 11 bases not matched to a gene. The germline V gene (reference sequence) yields SEHNR for CDR1 and FQNEAQ for CDR2. What the research found in general, with its limitations: The kinetics of enhanced malignant T cell survival in culture differed somewhat from one CTCL blood donor to another. IL-32beta appeared to support malignant T cell survival in vitro by inducing large CD14+ antigen-presenting cells that reduced apoptosis. No exact culture duration for the TCR-sequenced samples was stated in the methods. TCR sequencing showed that malignant T cell TCRs persisted after in vitro culture with IL-32beta.

About this clone itself: The antigen it binds to is not known. There are no base qualities to consult, and no much larger clone falls within one base.

Genomic DNA was extracted with the QIAamp DNA Mini kit and profiled by immunoSEQ using 100-400 ng of DNA template. As stored in TCRdb, this immuneACCESS dataset retains in-frame rearrangements with V and J assigned. A fraction of the clones does not appear; measured against another copy, unresolved V genes explain less than half of the discrepancy, and the remainder lacks a known reason. The sample has more than 850 clones on record, under 90% of them singletons. Roughly 0.67% of the sample is held by the ten biggest clonotypes. Recombination joined TRBV7-9 with TRBJ2-1; 9 of the junction bases match TRBD1. The clonotype comes from a human donor with cutaneous T cell lymphoma. The material sequenced was blood, taken on day 0. CDR3 reads: CASWAGQGINEQFF. Read as DNA, the sequence is TGTGCCTCCTGGGCGGGACAGGGCATCAATGAGCAGTTCTTC.